The 26 T cell receptor beta chains below come from one sample, sequenced in a study of long-term antiretroviral therapy in people with HIV. A v3.0 immunoSEQ assay was performed at survey level. TCRdb keeps only in-frame clones here, not all; method: immunoSEQ multiplex PCR. This sample yields tens of thousands of clones, of which 85% to 95% are seen a single time; over 3% belongs to the top ten. The sample in question was unsorted PBMCs, obtained 5.3 years after starting antiretroviral therapy. The receptor set was obtained from a man in his forties or fifties with HIV.

The V call is TRBV9, the J call TRBJ2-2, with D possibly called TRBD1 or TRBD2 (6 bases each). The V end lost 3 bases, the J end lost 0 bases, and 12 bases lay between the germline ends. This CDR3 region has 16 residues. Germline CDR1 SGDLS, CDR2 YYNGEE. CDR3 DNA: TGTGCCAGCAGCGAAACGGGGGCTCCGAACACCGGGGAGCTGTTTTTT. This sequence encodes CASSETGAPNTGELFF.

The V and J genes are TRBV30 and TRBJ1-1, with a weak D call TRBD1 (6 bases). The germline V gene encodes CDR1 GTSNPN and CDR2 SVGIG (reference sequence). Trimming cost V 5 bases and J 1 base, with 11 bases left between them. The CDR3 is made up of 13 amino acids. CDR3 nucleotides: TGTGCCTGGGCCGACAGGCCGAACACTGAAGCTTTCTTT. Translating gives CAWADRPNTEAFF.

Within the sample, this clone is large. The rearrangement joins TRBV4-3 to TRBJ2-3, with TRBD1 identical over 10 bases. Germline CDR1 and CDR2: LGHNA and YSLEER. This CDR3 spans 16 amino acids. V gave up 5 bases and J gave up 4 bases; unmatched junction bases: 9. CDR3: CASSDDRTGGSDTQYF. CDR3 in DNA: TGCGCCAGCAGCGACGATAGGACAGGGGGATCAGATACGCAGTATTTT.

The chain employs TRBV15 and TRBJ1-4; D unresolved. From germline, CDR1 is LNHNV and CDR2 YYDKDF (reference sequence). Trimming removed 0 bases from V and 4 bases from J, with 12 bases in between. The length of the CDR3 is 16 residues. The CDR3 coding sequence is TGTGCCACCAGCAGAGATTTACGAGGACTTAATGAAAAACTGTTTTTT. Protein product: CATSRDLRGLNEKLFF.

The CDR3 spells CASSFTTGELFF. The CDR3 DNA reads TGCGCCAGCAGCTTTACCACCGGGGAGCTGTTTTTT. The chain joins TRBV5-1 to TRBJ2-2; D is undetermined. This CDR3 has 12 residues. Germline CDR1 is SGHRS and CDR2 is YFSETQ. Trimming removed 2 bases from V and 4 bases from J, with 3 bases in between.

The chain combines TRBV21-1 with TRBJ2-7; the table assigns TRBD1, which was not confirmed against the DNA. TRBV21-1 has pseudogene status. This CDR3 comprises 17 residues. The CDR3 coding sequence is TGTGCCAGCAGCAAAGTGGGAAAACAGGGGAGCTCCTACGAGCAGTACTTC. It yields the protein CASSKVGKQGSSYEQYF.

In this sample, this clone turned up a few times. The CDR3 sequence is CASSAGTRTGELFF. In nucleotides, the CDR3 is TGTGCCAGCAGTGCCGGGACTAGAACCGGGGAGCTGTTTTTT. The rearrangement links TRBV6-1 to TRBJ2-2, with 8 positions matching TRBD2. Germline assignment: CDR1 MNHNS and CDR2 SASEGT. V trimming: 4 bases; J trimming: 5 bases; junction bases outside the gene matches: 3. The CDR3 is 14 residues long.

This clone came up a few times. The V call is TRBV6-1, the J call TRBJ1-3, with unresolved D. The CDR3 length is 13 residues. V was trimmed by 3 bases and J by 1 base, leaving 4 bases between them. Germline lookup yields CDR1 MNHNS and CDR2 SASEGT. Written as DNA, the CDR3 is TGTGCCAGCAGTGAGGTTTCTGGAAACACCATATATTTT. Translating gives CASSEVSGNTIYF.

As concerns this clone: This sample also contains other DNA sequences that code for the same CDR3. The rearrangement uses TRBV4-1 and TRBJ2-7; D may match TRBD1 or TRBD2 (6 bases each). Trimming shortened V by 1 base and J by 3 bases, and 10 bases separated the two germline ends. The CDR3 spans 14 residues. Per the germline V gene, CDR1 is MGHRA and CDR2 is YSYEKL. The CDR3 DNA sequence: TGCGCCAGCAGCCAAGCACAGGGAGGCTACGAGCAGTACTTC. Amino acid sequence: CASSQAQGGYEQYF.

The chain carries TRBV5-1 and TRBJ1-1; TRBD1 agrees at 12 bases. The CDR3 runs 18 residues. The germline V gene has CDR1 SGHRS and CDR2 YFSETQ. After removal of 5 bases from V and 1 base from J, the junction contained 12 bases not matched to a gene. CDR3 DNA: TGCGCCAGCAGTCGAAACCCGGGACAGGGGGCGTCGAACACTGAAGCTTTCTTT. Protein: CASSRNPGQGASNTEAFF.

This clone was detected once. The chain is built from TRBV7-2 and TRBJ2-3; 10 nucleotides align to TRBD2. This CDR3 has 15 amino acids. The germline V gene has CDR1 SGHTA and CDR2 FQGNSA. Trimming at V came to 5 bases and at J to 4 bases, leaving 6 bases not matched to a gene. The DNA for the CDR3 is TGTGCCAGCAGCGTCCGAGCGGGGGGGCCAGATACGCAGTATTTT. Protein sequence: CASSVRAGGPDTQYF.

The chain links TRBV9 to TRBJ2-3, with TRBD2 as a possible D gene (6 bases). Germline lookup yields CDR1 SGDLS and CDR2 YYNGEE. Trimming shortened V by 0 bases and J by 0 bases, and 8 bases separated the two germline ends. There are 15 residues in the CDR3. The CDR3 DNA reads as TGTGCCAGCAGCGTAGCCGGGGGTAGCACAGATACGCAGTATTTT. Translated, it gives CASSVAGGSTDTQYF. The full variable domain, in which reference TRBV9 and TRBJ2-3 provide the parts outside the CDR3, is DSGVTQTPKHLITATGQRVTLRCSPRSGDLSVYWYQQSLDQGLQFLIQYYNGEERAKGNILERFSAQQFPDLHSELNLSSLELGDSALYFCASSVAGGSTDTQYFGPGTRLTVL.

The V gene is TRBV4-2, the J gene TRBJ2-3; no clear D. Germline CDR1 is LGHNA and CDR2 is YNFKEQ. This CDR3 is built from 12 residues. V lost 0 bases and J lost 8, with 6 bases in between. The CDR3 loop reads CASSQDSGTQYF. DNA of the CDR3: TGTGCCAGCAGCCAAGATTCAGGTACGCAGTATTTT.

J is TRBJ1-1 and V is TRBV10-3; 7 nucleotides match TRBD1. The V and J ends lost 3 bases and 2 bases, in that order; junction bases with no gene match: 3. From germline, CDR1 is ENHRY and CDR2 SYGVKD. This CDR3 has 14 residues. The CDR3 DNA follows: TGTGCCATCAGTGAAGGGGGCTATAACACTGAAGCTTTCTTT. Translating it yields CAISEGGYNTEAFF.

This sequence joins TRBV5-1 and TRBJ2-2, with a tentative D call TRBD1 (6 bases). The length of the CDR3 is 15 residues. V was trimmed by 5 bases and J by 5 bases, leaving 16 bases between them. Germline assignment: CDR1 SGHRS and CDR2 YFSETQ. The chain's CDR3 is CASRPIQGSTGELFF. CDR3 sequence (DNA): TGCGCCAGCAGGCCAATACAGGGTAGTACCGGGGAGCTGTTTTTT.

The CDR3 DNA reads as TGTGCCAGCAGTGGACGGCAGGAAACCTACGAGCAGTACTTC. This codes for CASSGRQETYEQYF. The V gene is TRBV25-1, the J gene TRBJ2-7, with unresolved D. The V end lost 4 bases, the J end lost 2 bases, and 12 bases lay between the germline ends. This CDR3 spans 14 amino acids. Germline values: CDR1 MGHDK, CDR2 SYGVNS.

The chain carries TRBV27 and TRBJ2-3; D assignment may be TRBD1 or TRBD2 (5 bases each). The CDR3 contains 17 residues. The V gene lost 5 bases and the J gene lost 1 base, with 19 bases spanning the gap. Germline assignment: CDR1 MNHEY and CDR2 SMNVEV (reference sequence). CDR3 loop: CASSAGQGRVGTDTQYF. The CDR3 region has the DNA TGTGCCAGCAGTGCAGGGCAGGGACGGGTAGGCACAGATACGCAGTATTTT.

The genes are TRBV5-4 and TRBJ1-6; 9 bases line up with TRBD1. CDR1 SGHNT and CDR2 YYREEE come from the germline V gene (reference sequence). This CDR3 has 13 amino acids. V trimming: 4 bases; J trimming: 9 bases; junction bases outside the gene matches: 2. CDR3 nucleotide sequence: TGTGCCAGCAGCGTGGACAGGGGTTCACCCCTCCACTTT. Its protein is CASSVDRGSPLHF.

The V gene is TRBV7-6, the J gene TRBJ2-3; 8 nucleotides match TRBD1. The V segment lost 5 bases and the J segment 2 bases; nucleotides outside the gene matches: 9. Germline lookup yields CDR1 SGHVS and CDR2 FNYEAQ. The CDR3 spans 16 residues. Here the CDR3 DNA reads TGTGCCAGCAGCCGCCTCGGGACAGGTTTCACAGATACGCAGTATTTT. It translates to CASSRLGTGFTDTQYF.

This chain connects TRBV7-8 to TRBJ1-4; possibly TRBD1 for D (5 bases). Per germline, CDR1 SGHVS and CDR2 FQNEAQ. Trimming shortened V by 5 bases and J by 0 bases, and 10 bases separated the two germline ends. The CDR3 spans 15 residues. CDR3 bases: TGTGCCAGCAGCATGCTCAGGGCAACTAATGAAAAACTGTTTTTT. Its translation: CASSMLRATNEKLFF. Combining the CDR3 with reference TRBV7-8 and TRBJ1-4 gives the whole variable domain GAGVSQSPRYKVAKRGQDVALRCDPISGHVSLFWYQQALGQGPEFLTYFQNEAQLDKSGLPSDRFFAERPEGSVSTLKIQRTQQEDSAVYLCASSMLRATNEKLFFGSGTQLSVL.

The V call is TRBV19, the J call TRBJ2-3; D unresolved. V was pared by 3 bases and J by 2 bases, with 9 bases between. Per the germline V gene, CDR1 is LNHDA and CDR2 is SQIVND (reference sequence). The CDR3 spans 14 residues. CDR3 bases: TGTGCCAGTAGTATCGCTGAATCCACAGATACGCAGTATTTT. Translating it yields CASSIAESTDTQYF. The full variable domain, rest sourced from reference TRBV19 and TRBJ2-3, is DGGITQSPKYLFRKEGQNVTLSCEQNLNHDAMYWYRQDPGQGLRLIYYSQIVNDFQKGDIAEGYSVSREKKESFPLTVTSAQKNPTAFYLCASSIAESTDTQYFGPGTRLTVL.

The chain couples TRBV4-3 to TRBJ2-2; TRBD2 matches 7 bases. Trimming cost V 1 base and J 4 bases; bases outside gene matches: 6. Per germline, CDR1 LGHNA and CDR2 YSLEER. This CDR3 has 16 residues. CDR3 bases: TGCGCCAGCAGCCAAGGTAGCGGGCGAAGCACCGGGGAGCTGTTTTTT. Protein: CASSQGSGRSTGELFF.

The V and J genes are TRBV5-6 and TRBJ1-5; 7 nucleotides match TRBD1. Germline trimming cut 0 bases from V and 5 bases from J; bases unmatched to any gene: 5. Per germline, CDR1 SGHDT and CDR2 YYEEEE. This CDR3 has 15 amino acids. CDR3 amino acids: CASSLAGQDHQPQHF. In DNA form, the CDR3 reads TGTGCCAGCAGCTTGGCAGGACAGGATCATCAGCCCCAGCATTTT.

The gene calls are TRBV11-2 and TRBJ1-2; tentative D call: TRBD1 (5 bases). Trimming pared 2 bases from V and 4 bases from J, leaving 11 bases between. In germline, CDR1 is SGHAT, CDR2 FQNNGV. CDR3 length: 14 residues. DNA for the CDR3: TGTGCCAGCAGCTTAAACAGGATTCCCTATGGCTACACCTTC. It encodes CASSLNRIPYGYTF.

The V and J genes are TRBV9 and TRBJ2-2; 7 bases align to TRBD2. Unmatched junction bases numbered 9, after V lost 0 bases and J lost 7 bases. Germline values: CDR1 SGDLS, CDR2 YYNGEE. The CDR3 sequence is 16 residues long. In DNA form, the CDR3 reads TGTGCCAGCAGCGTAGAACCGGGGGGTAGTGGCGGGGAGCTGTTTTTT. Protein sequence: CASSVEPGGSGGELFF.

The chain couples TRBV19 to TRBJ2-7; perhaps TRBD1 as D (7 bases). CDR1 LNHDA and CDR2 SQIVND come from the germline V gene (reference sequence). V was trimmed by 5 bases and J by 9 bases, leaving 17 bases between them. The CDR3 covers 13 residues. CDR3 in amino acids: CASSEAGGGRQYF. DNA of the CDR3: TGTGCCAGTAGTGAAGCTGGAGGGGGCCGGCAGTACTTC. The full variable domain, rest sourced from reference TRBV19 and TRBJ2-7, is DGGITQSPKYLFRKEGQNVTLSCEQNLNHDAMYWYRQDPGQGLRLIYYSQIVNDFQKGDIAEGYSVSREKKESFPLTVTSAQKNPTAFYLCASSEAGGGRQYFGPGTRLTVT.